This record concerns one T cell receptor (beta chain) sequence. Its antigen is not identified. This entry comes from a study of PD-L1 blockade in urothelial cancer. Overall study: Atezolizumab was started by patients at some point between 2013 and 2014 at 1,200 mg intravenously every 3 weeks. Counts from blood samples showed a median of 141,255 T cells.

Germline lookup yields CDR1 SGHAT and CDR2 FQNNGV. J lost 6 bases, V lost 5 bases, and 6 bases had no gene match. The CDR3 runs to 14 residues. Study observations and caveats: Durable benefit accompanied greater 3-week expansion of tumor-associated blood clones.

Some clones are missing from TCRdb's copy, which holds only in-frame ones; the method was immunoSEQ multiplex PCR. The sample carries tens of thousands of clones, 81% recorded once. Time point of the sample: pretreatment peripheral blood. The specimen comprised PBMCs, sampled around atezolizumab (anti-PD-L1) treatment. This sequence was found in a man between 65 and 80 years old with urothelial cancer. This chain uses TRBV11-2 with TRBJ2-7; 11 bases fit TRBD2. CDR3 residues: CASSQSGLAAEQYF. CDR3 sequence (DNA): TGTGCCAGCAGCCAATCGGGACTAGCGGCCGAGCAGTACTTC. Filled out from reference TRBV11-2 and TRBJ2-7, the complete variable domain reads EAGVAQSPRYKIIEKRQSVAFWCNPISGHATLYWYQQILGQGPKLLIQFQNNGVVDDSQLPKDRFSAERLKGVDSTLKIQPAKLEDSAVYLCASSQSGLAAEQYFGPGTRLTVT.